One TCR beta chain is described in this entry. Its binding antigen is unknown. No much larger clonotype is one base removed from it; base qualities were not supplied. The data belong to a study of T cells in Graves' hyperthyroidism and ophthalmopathy (dated 2019 in TCRdb). General notes on the study: Peripheral blood samples were taken at initial diagnosis, before any treatment was given. The approximately 98 discovery patients were randomly divided into training and test sets at a 7:3 ratio. According to the paper, TCR Vbeta CDR3 sequencing was carried out on 120 to 150 peripheral blood samples, which came from approximately 41 ophthalmopathy, 70 to 80 hyperthyroidism and about 17 progressor patients. Whether ophthalmopathy could be predicted prospectively was tested in an independent validation cohort made up of 18 to 20 hyperthyroidism patients plus 17 patients who later progressed to ophthalmopathy. After sampling, hyperthyroidism patients received methimazole starting at 30 mg daily, and ophthalmopathy patients received high-dose intravenous methylprednisolone. In addition, the study compared T-cell repertoires in thyroid tissue and in blood from over 5 Graves' hyperthyroidism patients. To identify TCR V-J signatures that set the groups apart, the researchers used a discovery cohort of more than 95 patients, made up of around 42 with Graves' ophthalmopathy and around 58 with stable Graves' hyperthyroidism. General conclusions and limits of the study: A 13 V-J signature model separated ophthalmopathy from stable hyperthyroidism, with about 88% sensitivity and approximately 81% specificity in cross-validation and 80%/75% in testing. No statistical method was used to fix the sample size in advance, and group allocation was not hidden from the investigators. Most expanded thyroid clonotypes (frequency above 0.001) were also detected in blood, a finding suggesting that blood repertoires may reflect thyroid immune responses. In validation, progression to ophthalmopathy was predicted by the model with nearly 71% sensitivity and approximately 78% specificity, a median of 6.5 months before onset.

Amplification of TCR beta CDR3 regions was carried out from RNA transcripts. A first-round RT-PCR of the TCR CDR3 used the HTBI primer set with the Qiagen OneStep RT-PCR kit. Libraries were constructed in a second round of multiplex PCR, after which size selection and purification were performed. Paired-end sequencing of the libraries was performed with 100 bp reads on an Illumina HiSeq2000. For the original study's pipeline: SOAPnuke was used to process the raw data, removing reads that contained adapters or uncalled bases, had a mean Phred below 15, or lacked an exact match to the constant primer or identifier. COPE v1.2.5 was used to merge the high-quality paired reads, and each unique nucleotide sequence was defined as a clonotype. MiTCR v1.1 was used to align the clonotypes against IMGT TRBV, TRBD and TRBJ reference segments. The analysis was restricted to V-J combinations with a frequency above 0.0001, which together covered approximately 99% of the repertoires. A TCS score was defined as the ratio between F50 (clonal expansion) and ExV (chaos), using BLOSUM62-based TCRdist between CDR3 peptides within each V-J. Welch's t-statistics and random forest reduced fewer than 600 V-J features to around 14, which were used in a naive Bayes classifier (R e1071). Starting from the raw public reads, TCRdb applied fastp trimming at Q25, assembled clones with MiXCR and retained in-frame beta chains. Each CDR3 protein gets just one entry, which takes the most common genes and DNA from the rows behind it. What appears here as the V and J calls and clone size reflects TCRdb's work, not the paper's. Across this sample there are over 350,000 distinct CDR3 sequences, with approximately 17% seen only once. The top ten hold 40% of the sample.

Moderately to severely active disease, a Clinical Activity Score of at least 3, a NOSPECS grade of at least 4, and a duration under 3 months were present in ophthalmopathy patients. Any patient with an uncontrolled infection, another autoimmune disease, pregnancy or lactation was excluded. Diagnoses were established on the basis of clinical symptoms, serum thyroxine and TRAb, thyroid ultrasound, and orbital computed tomography. PBMCs were separated from around 9.1 ml of fresh peripheral blood using Ficoll-Paque density gradient centrifugation. Trizol reagent was used to extract total RNA, and RNA quality was then checked on an Agilent 2100 Bioanalyzer. What was sequenced was blood. This sequence was found in a man aged 18 to 29 with Graves' ophthalmopathy.

The CDR3 region: CASRHFGNTGELFF. The DNA sequence is TGTGCCAGCAGACACTTCGGGAACACCGGGGAGCTGTTTTTT. The chain is assembled from TRBV14 and TRBJ2-2; a confident D gene designation cannot be given. V loses 6 bases, J loses 1 base, and the germline ends lie 9 bases apart. From the cysteine through the phenylalanine, the CDR3 covers 14 amino acids. The retained sequence is limited to the CDR3, 42 bases, with the frame set at the first base. The germline V gene supplies CDR1 SGHDN and CDR2 FVKESK.